This entry concerns a single T cell receptor (beta chain). Original data processing: Cell counts per sample came from amplifying reference gene primers. Sequencing was performed with immunoSEQ multiplex PCR; in TCRdb, only in-frame clones are kept and a portion is missing. From that table come the V and J calls and clone size; the DNA was used to work out D and trimming. The sample yields about 330,000 clones, around four fifths seen once. These data are taken from a study of blood T cell repertoires in COVID-19. Study-level background: PBMCs, B-cell-depleted T cells, or T cells provided the cDNA or gDNA that made up the material.

This CDR3 region has 14 residues. V was cut by 0 bases and J by 7 bases, with 9 bases left in between. The germline gives CDR1 LGHDT, CDR2 YNNKEL (reference sequence). This sequence originates from a woman aged 45 to 65 with acute or convalescent COVID-19. Sequencing used peripheral blood. The chain recombines TRBV3-1 (or the pseudogene TRBV3-2) with TRBJ1-4, with D perhaps matching TRBD1 (6 bases). The DNA of the CDR3 is TGTGCCAGCAGCCAAGACAGGGGTGGTGAAAAACTGTTTTTT. The encoded protein is CASSQDRGGEKLFF.